The 30 T cell receptor beta chains below all came from one sample that was sequenced in a study of T cell changes during pregnancy in multiple sclerosis. The protocol was immunoSEQ multiplex PCR, while the TCRdb copy is restricted to in-frame clones and leaves out a portion. Of approximately 53,000 clones listed, almost 95% are singletons. Specimen: CD4+ T cells from peripheral blood mononuclear cells, collected in the third trimester of pregnancy. All receptors derive from a female donor with multiple sclerosis, enrolled in a pregnancy study.

The rearrangement links TRBV7-8 to TRBJ1-2; D uncertain. Germline CDR1 reads SGHVS; CDR2 reads FQNEAQ. CDR3 length: 15 amino acids. The ends were cut back, 5 bases at V and 8 bases at J, with 21 bases in the middle. The DNA of the CDR3 is TGTGCCAGCAGCCTCCTTGGCGCACAGATTGAGGGCTACACCTTC. It specifies CASSLLGAQIEGYTF.

V and J are TRBV4-3 and TRBJ2-3; 9 nucleotides match TRBD2. V was clipped by 0 bases and J by 6 bases; unmatched bases: 4. The CDR3 is 15 residues long. From germline, CDR1 is LGHNA and CDR2 YSLEER. CDR3 loop: CASSQEGTSWDTQYF. CDR3 DNA sequence: TGCGCCAGCAGCCAAGAAGGGACTAGCTGGGATACGCAGTATTTT.

This sequence joins TRBV30 and TRBJ1-2; D remains ambiguous. The CDR3 consists of 15 residues. CDR1 is GTSNPN and CDR2 is SVGIG in the germline V gene (reference sequence). The V end lost 3 bases, the J end lost 0 bases, and 14 bases lay between the germline ends. The CDR3 loop is CAWRTLADTNYGYTF. CDR3 DNA sequence: TGTGCCTGGAGAACGCTGGCCGATACTAACTATGGCTACACCTTC.

V gene TRBV9 combines with J gene TRBJ1-3; D perhaps matches TRBD1 (5 bases). V lost 3 bases and J lost 0, with 10 bases in between. The germline V gene has CDR1 SGDLS and CDR2 YYNGEE. This CDR3 contains 15 residues. CDR3 nucleotide sequence: TGTGCCAGCAGCGAAGGGGTCCACTCTGGAAACACCATATATTTT. It translates to CASSEGVHSGNTIYF.

The rearrangement joins TRBV7-9 to TRBJ1-1, with D possibly being TRBD1 (5 bases). This CDR3 region has 13 residues. The germline V and J ends were trimmed by 3 bases and 4 bases, with 9 bases remaining between them. Germline-derived CDR1 and CDR2 are SEHNR and FQNEAQ (reference sequence). CDR3 nucleotides: TGTGCCAGCAGCTTCAGGGAGGTCACTGAAGCTTTCTTT. Translating gives CASSFREVTEAFF.

V gene TRBV29-1 combines with J gene TRBJ1-2, with D unclear. CDR1 and CDR2 (germline): SQVTM, ANQGSEA. The CDR3 extends over 13 amino acids. The V gene lost 4 bases and the J gene lost 0 bases, with 9 bases spanning the gap. CDR3 sequence reads: CSVVEGTNYGYTF. Written as DNA, the CDR3 is TGCAGCGTTGTGGAGGGTACTAACTATGGCTACACCTTC.

This rearrangement joins TRBV18 to TRBJ2-1; 7 bases line up with TRBD1. Germline trimming cut 0 bases from V and 10 bases from J; bases unmatched to any gene: 9. There are 15 residues in the CDR3. Germline V CDR1 and CDR2: KGHSH, LQKENI. CDR3 nucleotides: TGTGCCAGCTCACCACCTACCGGGACAGAGGAAGAGCAGTTCTTC. Protein product: CASSPPTGTEEEQFF.

This chain joins TRBV7-9 and TRBJ1-3; TRBD1 might be the D (6 bases). This CDR3 spans 16 amino acids. Trimming took off 4 bases at V and 5 bases at J, with 18 bases between the two ends. Germline V gene data show CDR1 as SEHNR and CDR2 as FQNEAQ (reference sequence). The chain's CDR3 is CASSSNPGQFRNTIYF. CDR3 nucleotides: TGTGCCAGCAGCTCGAACCCTGGACAGTTTCGAAACACCATATATTTT. The whole variable domain, filled in from reference TRBV7-9 and TRBJ1-3, reads DTGVSQNPRHKITKRGQNVTFRCDPISEHNRLYWYRQTLGQGPEFLTYFQNEAQLEKSRLLSDRFSAERPKGSFSTLEIQRTEQGDSAMYLCASSSNPGQFRNTIYFGEGSWLTVV.

V and J are TRBV5-6 and TRBJ2-5, with D possibly being TRBD2 (5 bases). Trimming removed 2 bases at V and 5 bases at J, with 7 bases between. CDR1 is SGHDT, CDR2 YYEEEE, per germline. CDR3 length equals 12 residues. The CDR3 DNA reads as TGTGCCAGCAGCTTCGGGGTCGAGACCCAGTACTTC. Residues: CASSFGVETQYF.

This chain uses TRBV13 with TRBJ1-5; TRBD1 aligns across 8 bases. The CDR3 has 18 amino acids. The germline CDR1 and CDR2 sequences are PRHDT and FYEKMQ (reference sequence). The J segment lost 4 bases and the V segment lost 4 bases, leaving 15 bases of the junction unmatched. Here the CDR3 reads CASSYGGPGGDENQPQHF. In nucleotides, the CDR3 is TGTGCCAGCAGCTATGGGGGGCCAGGGGGCGACGAAAATCAGCCCCAGCATTTT.

This clone showed up just once. CDR3 sequence reads: CASSPPAGGFANEQFF. CDR3 bases: TGCGCCAGCAGCCCTCCCGCCGGGGGGTTCGCCAATGAGCAGTTCTTC. The chain is built from TRBV5-1 and TRBJ2-1; 7 nucleotides align to TRBD2. Germline CDR1 is SGHRS and CDR2 is YFSETQ. V lost 4 bases and J lost 6; bases outside the gene matches: 13. This CDR3 comprises 16 residues.

The rearrangement joins TRBV19 to TRBJ1-2; 7 bases are a match to TRBD1. This CDR3 comprises 18 residues. V shed 6 bases, J shed 3 bases, and the junction held 19 bases outside the gene matches. Per the germline V gene, CDR1 is LNHDA and CDR2 is SQIVND (reference sequence). The CDR3 coding sequence is TGTGCCAGTAGAAGACAGGGAGTTCCCACAAGTTTGGACTATGGCTACACCTTC. This gives the protein CASRRQGVPTSLDYGYTF.

The table lists this clone with a count of one. The J gene is TRBJ1-6, the V gene TRBV5-5, with 7 bases fitting TRBD1. With V trimmed by 1 base and J by 8 bases, 3 bases remained unmatched. CDR1 and CDR2 from the germline V gene are SGHKS and YYEKEE (reference sequence). The CDR3 is made up of 14 amino acids. The CDR3 loop is CASSLNRGDSPLHF. The CDR3 DNA reads as TGTGCCAGCAGCTTGAACAGGGGCGATTCACCCCTCCACTTT.

The V gene is TRBV29-1, the J gene TRBJ1-2; D is undetermined. V was pared by 7 bases and J by 2 bases, with 11 bases between. The CDR3 length is 12 residues. CDR1 is SQVTM, CDR2 ANQGSEA, per germline. CDR3 in DNA: TGCAGCGCCGAGAAGGAGAACTATGGCTACACCTTC. It encodes CSAEKENYGYTF.

The V gene is TRBV14, the J gene TRBJ2-7; the D gene is possibly TRBD2 (5 bases). Trimming took off 4 bases at V and 6 bases at J, with 13 bases between the two ends. Germline values: CDR1 SGHDN, CDR2 FVKESK. The CDR3 is made up of 13 amino acids. The CDR3: CASSPLGGGEQYF. CDR3 DNA: TGTGCCAGCAGCCCCTTGGGCGGAGGCGAGCAGTACTTC.

The rearrangement links TRBV7-8 to TRBJ1-2; no clear D gene. V lost 1 base to trimming and J lost 7 bases, with 7 bases between them. Germline V gives CDR1 SGHVS, CDR2 FQNEAQ. The CDR3 covers 12 residues. The CDR3 is CASSLGGVGYTF. The CDR3 DNA is TGTGCCAGCAGCTTAGGCGGGGTTGGCTACACCTTC. Supplemented by reference TRBV7-8 and TRBJ1-2, the full variable domain reads GAGVSQSPRYKVAKRGQDVALRCDPISGHVSLFWYQQALGQGPEFLTYFQNEAQLDKSGLPSDRFFAERPEGSVSTLKIQRTQQEDSAVYLCASSLGGVGYTFGSGTRLTVV.

Details on this clone: The junction does not match germline at one end; this may be a read error. V is TRBV7-7 and J is TRBJ2-2; D gene uncertain. Germline V CDR1 and CDR2: SSHAT, FNYEAQ (reference sequence). The CDR3 covers 14 residues. The CDR3 here is CASSLDGNTGELFF. CDR3 sequence (DNA): TGTGCTAGCAGCTTAGACGGGAACACCGGGGAGCTGTTTTTT.

The J gene is TRBJ2-2, the V gene TRBV6-6, with D perhaps matching TRBD2 (6 bases). Germline CDR1 and CDR2: MNHNY and SVGAGI (reference sequence). The ends were cut back, 6 bases at V and 4 bases at J, with 12 bases in the middle. This CDR3 has 14 amino acids. The CDR3 reads CASSPGTLTGELFF. The DNA for the CDR3 is TGTGCCAGCAGCCCCGGGACTCTCACCGGGGAGCTGTTTTTT.

The CDR3 nucleotides are TGTGCCAGCAGTTTCCTTCGTAGCGGGGCCTCGATAACCGGGGAGCTGTTTTTT. It is translated as CASSFLRSGASITGELFF. The chain links TRBV27 to TRBJ2-2, with 8 bases matching TRBD2. J gave up 5 bases and V 3 bases, and 14 bases lay outside the gene matches. Germline CDR1 and CDR2: MNHEY and SMNVEV (reference sequence). The CDR3 consists of 18 residues.

The V gene is TRBV19, the J gene TRBJ1-4; unclear D gene. The germline gives CDR1 LNHDA, CDR2 SQIVND (reference sequence). The CDR3 sequence is 18 residues long. V lost 7 bases and J 1 base, leaving 22 bases between the germline ends. For the CDR3, the DNA is TGTGCCAGTACCAAAGGAGGTAGTACAGTACTAACTAATGAAAAACTGTTTTTT. This codes for CASTKGGSTVLTNEKLFF.

V gene TRBV30 combines with J gene TRBJ1-2; no clear D gene. Germline CDR1 and CDR2: GTSNPN and SVGIG (reference sequence). Trimming stripped 2 bases from V and 4 bases from J, with 8 bases between. There are 12 residues in the CDR3. The CDR3: CAWSIRSYGYTF. The CDR3 nucleotides read TGTGCCTGGAGTATTCGGTCCTATGGCTACACCTTC.

V usage is TRBV5-1 and J usage is TRBJ2-7; 11 nucleotides align to TRBD2. In germline, CDR1 is SGHRS, CDR2 YFSETQ. V gave up 2 bases and J gave up 0 bases; unmatched junction bases: 10. CDR3 length: 18 amino acids. DNA of the CDR3: TGCGCCAGCAGCTTCGGTCTAGCGGGGGGTCCCCGCTCCTACGAGCAGTACTTC. Its protein product is CASSFGLAGGPRSYEQYF.

The chain has TRBV27 and TRBJ1-2; 7 bases map to TRBD1. Germline assignment: CDR1 MNHEY and CDR2 SMNVEV (reference sequence). V dropped 2 bases and J dropped 4; count of bases not matched to a gene: 13. The CDR3 is 17 amino acids. The DNA of the CDR3 is TGTGCCAGCAGTTTAACCCAGGGACAGTCAAGAATCTATGGCTACACCTTC. Amino acid sequence: CASSLTQGQSRIYGYTF.

This chain links TRBV2 with TRBJ2-2; D unclear. There are 16 residues in the CDR3. The ends were cut back, 2 bases at V and 3 bases at J, with 13 bases in the middle. The germline V gene has CDR1 SNHLY and CDR2 FYNNEI. This CDR3 reads CASSETRIRYTGELFF. The CDR3 nucleotides read TGTGCCAGCAGTGAAACCAGGATTCGGTACACCGGGGAGCTGTTTTTT. Full variable domain (outside the CDR3, taken from reference TRBV2 and TRBJ2-2): EPEVTQTPSHQVTQMGQEVILRCVPISNHLYFYWYRQILGQKVEFLVSFYNNEISEKSEIFDDQFSVERPDGSNFTLKIRSTKLEDSAMYFCASSETRIRYTGELFFGEGSRLTVL.

The rearrangement joins TRBV9 to TRBJ2-2; 7 positions match TRBD1. The V gene end was trimmed by 3 bases and the J gene end by 6 bases; junction bases not matched to a gene: 11. The germline gives CDR1 SGDLS, CDR2 YYNGEE. This CDR3 spans 16 amino acids. The CDR3 sequence: CASSAPTGSVAGELFF. DNA of the CDR3: TGTGCCAGCAGCGCACCGACAGGGTCCGTCGCCGGGGAGCTGTTTTTT.

The V call is TRBV7-2, the J call TRBJ1-2; 8 bases map to TRBD1. Germline V gene lookup returns CDR1 SGHTA and CDR2 FQGNSA. This CDR3 has 15 residues. After removal of 5 bases from V and 1 base from J, the junction contained 6 bases not matched to a gene. CDR3 residues: CASSGGQGINYGYTF. In DNA form, the CDR3 reads TGTGCCAGCAGCGGAGGACAGGGTATTAACTATGGCTACACCTTC.

V is TRBV4-2 and J is TRBJ2-7; D may be TRBD2 (6 bases). CDR3 length: 14 amino acids. CDR1 is LGHNA and CDR2 is YNFKEQ in the germline V gene. V gave up 1 base and J gave up 6 bases, with 13 bases separating them. The CDR3 spells CASSQGGDGFEQYF. The CDR3, as DNA: TGTGCCAGCAGCCAAGGGGGGGACGGGTTCGAGCAGTACTTC.

This chain links TRBV2 with TRBJ2-5; D might be TRBD1 (5 bases). The CDR3 sequence is 15 residues long. Germline CDR1 reads SNHLY; CDR2 reads FYNNEI. The germline V and J ends were trimmed by 3 bases and 2 bases, with 13 bases remaining between them. The CDR3 nucleotides read TGTGCCAGCAGTGATTCAAGGGGTCGGCAAGAGACCCAGTACTTC. Its translation is CASSDSRGRQETQYF.

The chain's CDR3 is CASQGQGDTGELFF. CDR3 sequence (DNA): TGTGCCAGCCAGGGACAAGGGGACACCGGGGAGCTGTTTTTT. This chain joins TRBV25-1 and TRBJ2-2; D is perhaps TRBD1 (6 bases). Germline assignment: CDR1 MGHDK and CDR2 SYGVNS. CDR3 length: 14 amino acids. V shed 8 bases and J shed 3 bases, with 13 bases lying between them.

This chain links TRBV7-3 with TRBJ2-3, with 7 bases lining up with TRBD2. Per the germline V gene, CDR1 is SGHTA and CDR2 is FQGTGA. There are 15 residues in the CDR3. V dropped 2 bases and J dropped 4; count of bases not matched to a gene: 6. CDR3 protein: CASSLLPGGPDTQYF. DNA for the CDR3: TGTGCCAGCAGCTTATTGCCGGGGGGACCAGATACGCAGTATTTT.